This entry lists 5 T cell receptor beta chains sequenced from one sample in a study of shared clonotypes between healthy human individuals. Naive CD8 isolation took CD45RO-negative cells positively selected for CCR7 and excluded terminally differentiated effector memory CD45RA+ cells. Assay: immunoSEQ multiplex PCR; the TCRdb copy retains only in-frame clones and omits some. The profile shows approximately 590,000 clones, nearly 97% of them singletons. Sequenced sample: naive CD8+ T cells sorted from blood. Receptors originate from a woman in her 30s in good health.

This chain links TRBV7-9 with TRBJ2-7; D is unclear. The CDR3 is 11 amino acids. Trimming shortened V by 1 base and J by 8 bases, and 6 bases separated the two germline ends. The germline V gene has CDR1 SEHNR and CDR2 FQNEAQ (reference sequence). The DNA for the CDR3 is TGTGCCAGCAGCTTAGGGGCCCAGCAGTACTTC. The encoded protein is CASSLGAQQYF. The full variable domain, completed using reference TRBV7-9 and TRBJ2-7, is DTGVSQNPRHKITKRGQNVTFRCDPISEHNRLYWYRQTLGQGPEFLTYFQNEAQLEKSRLLSDRFSAERPKGSFSTLEIQRTEQGDSAMYLCASSLGAQQYFGPGTRLTVT.

CDR3 sequence: CASNPQWGRAYNEQFF. The CDR3, as DNA: TGTGCCAGCAATCCTCAGTGGGGGAGGGCCTACAATGAGCAGTTCTTC. V gene TRBV27 combines with J gene TRBJ2-1, with TRBD2 matching over 7 bases. The CDR3 length is 16 residues. Germline CDR1 MNHEY, CDR2 SMNVEV (reference sequence). Trimming removed 7 bases from V and 2 bases from J; junction bases left unmatched: 11.

J is TRBJ1-2 and V is TRBV6-4; a possible D gene is TRBD1 (5 bases). CDR3 size: 14 residues. V lost 6 bases and J lost 4, with 15 bases in between. Germline CDR1 and CDR2: MRHNA and SNTAGT. In nucleotides, the CDR3 is TGTGCCAGCAGCCCCCAGGGATTCGGCTATGGCTACACCTTC. This translates into CASSPQGFGYGYTF.

This chain links TRBV14 with TRBJ2-7; 7 nucleotides match TRBD1. Trimming cost V 2 bases and J 0 bases; bases outside gene matches: 7. Germline V CDR1 and CDR2: SGHDN, FVKESK. The CDR3 length is 16 residues. The CDR3 region has the DNA TGTGCCAGCAGCCAACCCCGTGGGACAGCCTCCTACGAGCAGTACTTC. It translates to CASSQPRGTASYEQYF.

The V call is TRBV29-1, the J call TRBJ2-1; D is unresolved. Trimming removed 3 bases at V and 6 bases at J, with 6 bases between. The CDR3 covers 11 residues. Germline CDR1 is SQVTM and CDR2 is ANQGSEA. CDR3 nucleotides: TGCAGCGTTGATGCGCGCAATGAGCAGTTCTTC. As protein: CSVDARNEQFF.